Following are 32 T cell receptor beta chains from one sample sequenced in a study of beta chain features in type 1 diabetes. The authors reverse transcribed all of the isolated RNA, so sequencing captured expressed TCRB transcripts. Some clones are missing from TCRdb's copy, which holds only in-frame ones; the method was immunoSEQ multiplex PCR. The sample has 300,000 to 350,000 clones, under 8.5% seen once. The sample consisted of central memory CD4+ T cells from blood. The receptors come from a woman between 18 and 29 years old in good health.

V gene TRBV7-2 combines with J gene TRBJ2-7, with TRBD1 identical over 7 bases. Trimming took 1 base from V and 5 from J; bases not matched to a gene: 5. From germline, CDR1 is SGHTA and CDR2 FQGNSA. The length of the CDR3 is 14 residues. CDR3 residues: CASSLDRGSDEQYF. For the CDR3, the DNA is TGTGCCAGCAGCTTAGACAGGGGAAGCGACGAGCAGTACTTC. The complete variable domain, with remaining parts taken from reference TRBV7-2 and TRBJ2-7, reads GAGVSQSPSNKVTEKGKDVELRCDPISGHTALYWYRQSLGQGLEFLIYFQGNSAPDKSGLPSDRFSAERTGGSVSTLTIQRTQQEDSAVYLCASSLDRGSDEQYFGPGTRLTVT.

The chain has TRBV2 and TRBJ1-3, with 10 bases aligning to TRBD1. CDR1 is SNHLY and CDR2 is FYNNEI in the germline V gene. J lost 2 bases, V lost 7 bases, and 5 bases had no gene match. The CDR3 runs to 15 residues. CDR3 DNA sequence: TGTGCCAGCATGACAGGGGGCTTCCCTGGAAACACCATATATTTT. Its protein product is CASMTGGFPGNTIYF.

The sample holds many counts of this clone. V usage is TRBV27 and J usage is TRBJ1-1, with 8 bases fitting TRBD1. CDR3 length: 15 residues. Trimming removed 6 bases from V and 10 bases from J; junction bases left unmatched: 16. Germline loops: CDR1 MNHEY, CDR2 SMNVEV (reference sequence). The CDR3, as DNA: TGTGCCAGCAGCCGAGGACAGGGCTGGGGTTTCGGAGCTTTCTTT. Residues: CASSRGQGWGFGAFF.

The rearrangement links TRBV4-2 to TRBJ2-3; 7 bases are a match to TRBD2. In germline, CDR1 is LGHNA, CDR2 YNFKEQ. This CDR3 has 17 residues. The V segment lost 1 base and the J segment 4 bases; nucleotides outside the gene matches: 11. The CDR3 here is CASSQVLAGASPDTQYF. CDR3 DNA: TGTGCCAGCAGCCAAGTCCTTGCGGGAGCATCCCCAGATACGCAGTATTTT.

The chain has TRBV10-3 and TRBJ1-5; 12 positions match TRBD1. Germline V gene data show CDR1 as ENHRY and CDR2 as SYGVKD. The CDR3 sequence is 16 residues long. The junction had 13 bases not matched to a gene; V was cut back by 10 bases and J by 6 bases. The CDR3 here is CANRRPGTGGTQPQHF. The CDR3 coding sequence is TGTGCCAACAGACGACCCGGGACAGGGGGCACTCAGCCCCAGCATTTT.

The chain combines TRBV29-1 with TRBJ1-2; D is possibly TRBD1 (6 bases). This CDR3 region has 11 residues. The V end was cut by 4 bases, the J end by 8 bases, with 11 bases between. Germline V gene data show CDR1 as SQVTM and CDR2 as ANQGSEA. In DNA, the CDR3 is TGCAGCGTTGTGAGGCAGGGGGGCTACACCTTC. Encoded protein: CSVVRQGGYTF.

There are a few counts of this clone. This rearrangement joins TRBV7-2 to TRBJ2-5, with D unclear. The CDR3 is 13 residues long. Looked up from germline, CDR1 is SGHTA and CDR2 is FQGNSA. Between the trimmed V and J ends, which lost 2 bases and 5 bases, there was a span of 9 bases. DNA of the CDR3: TGTGCCAGCAGCTTAACGCTGCGGGAGACCCAGTACTTC. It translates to CASSLTLRETQYF.

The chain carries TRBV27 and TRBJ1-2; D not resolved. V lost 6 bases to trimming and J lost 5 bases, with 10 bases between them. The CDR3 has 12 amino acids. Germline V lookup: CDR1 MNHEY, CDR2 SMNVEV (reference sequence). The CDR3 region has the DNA TGTGCCAGCAGCTCCCCGACGTATGGCTACACCTTC. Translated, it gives CASSSPTYGYTF.

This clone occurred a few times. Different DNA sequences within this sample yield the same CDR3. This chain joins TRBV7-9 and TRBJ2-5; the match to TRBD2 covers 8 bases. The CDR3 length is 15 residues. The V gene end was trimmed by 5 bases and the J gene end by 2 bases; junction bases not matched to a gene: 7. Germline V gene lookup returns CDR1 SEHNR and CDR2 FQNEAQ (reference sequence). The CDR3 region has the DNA TGTGCCAGCAGCCCTGCCCCTAGCGGGCAAGAGACCCAGTACTTC. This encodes CASSPAPSGQETQYF.

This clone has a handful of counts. The CDR3 bases are TGTGCCAGCTCACCACCCGGTGGCTACACCTTC. Amino acid sequence: CASSPPGGYTF. This chain links TRBV18 with TRBJ1-2, with unresolved D. The ends were cut back, 0 bases at V and 7 bases at J, with 3 bases in the middle. There are 11 residues in the CDR3. CDR1 and CDR2 (germline): KGHSH, LQKENI.

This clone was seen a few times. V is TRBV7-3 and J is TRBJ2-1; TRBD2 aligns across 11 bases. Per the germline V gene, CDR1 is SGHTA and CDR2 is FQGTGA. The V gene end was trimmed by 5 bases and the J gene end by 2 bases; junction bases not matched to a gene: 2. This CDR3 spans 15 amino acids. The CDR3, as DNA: TGTGCCAGCAGCGAGACTAGCGGGACCTACAATGAGCAGTTCTTC. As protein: CASSETSGTYNEQFF. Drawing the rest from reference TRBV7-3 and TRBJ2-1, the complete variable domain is GAGVSQTPSNKVTEKGKYVELRCDPISGHTALYWYRQSLGQGPEFLIYFQGTGAADDSGLPNDRFFAVRPEGSVSTLKIQRTERGDSAVYLCASSETSGTYNEQFFGPGTRLTVL.

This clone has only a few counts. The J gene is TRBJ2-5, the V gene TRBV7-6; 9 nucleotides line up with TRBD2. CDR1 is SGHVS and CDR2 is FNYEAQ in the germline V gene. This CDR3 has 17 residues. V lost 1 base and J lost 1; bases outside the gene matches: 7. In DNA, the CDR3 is TGTGCCAGCAGCTTAGGGGTGGGTAGCGGGAGCCAAGAGACCCAGTACTTC. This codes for CASSLGVGSGSQETQYF.

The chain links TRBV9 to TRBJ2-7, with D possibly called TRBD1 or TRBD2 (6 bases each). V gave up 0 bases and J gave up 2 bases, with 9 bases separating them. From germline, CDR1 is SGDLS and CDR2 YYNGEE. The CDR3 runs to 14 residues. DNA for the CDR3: TGTGCCAGCAGCGTAGCAGGGGAGGCCTACGAGCAGTACTTC. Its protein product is CASSVAGEAYEQYF.

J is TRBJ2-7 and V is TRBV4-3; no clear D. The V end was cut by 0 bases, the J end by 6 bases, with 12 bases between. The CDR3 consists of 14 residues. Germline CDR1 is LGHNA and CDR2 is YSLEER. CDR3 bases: TGCGCCAGCAGCCAAGAGGCCAGAACTGGCGAGCAGTACTTC. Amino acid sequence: CASSQEARTGEQYF.

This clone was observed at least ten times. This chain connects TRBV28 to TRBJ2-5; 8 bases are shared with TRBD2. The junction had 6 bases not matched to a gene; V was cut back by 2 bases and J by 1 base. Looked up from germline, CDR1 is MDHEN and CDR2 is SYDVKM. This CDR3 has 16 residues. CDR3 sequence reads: CASSLGSGTLQETQYF. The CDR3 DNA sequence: TGTGCCAGCAGTTTAGGTAGCGGGACTCTCCAAGAGACCCAGTACTTC.

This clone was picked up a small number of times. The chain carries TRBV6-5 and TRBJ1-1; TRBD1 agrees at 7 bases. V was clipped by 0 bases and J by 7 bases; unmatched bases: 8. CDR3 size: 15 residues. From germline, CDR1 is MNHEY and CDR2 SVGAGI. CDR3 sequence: CASSYSMRGRGEAFF. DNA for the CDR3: TGTGCCAGCAGTTACTCGATGAGGGGGCGCGGTGAAGCTTTCTTT.

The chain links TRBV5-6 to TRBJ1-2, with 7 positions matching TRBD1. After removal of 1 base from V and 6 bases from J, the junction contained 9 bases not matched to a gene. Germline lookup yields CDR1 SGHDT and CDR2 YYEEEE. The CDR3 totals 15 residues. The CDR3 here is CASSLWDRGFNGYTF. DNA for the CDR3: TGTGCCAGCAGCTTGTGGGACAGAGGATTCAATGGCTACACCTTC.

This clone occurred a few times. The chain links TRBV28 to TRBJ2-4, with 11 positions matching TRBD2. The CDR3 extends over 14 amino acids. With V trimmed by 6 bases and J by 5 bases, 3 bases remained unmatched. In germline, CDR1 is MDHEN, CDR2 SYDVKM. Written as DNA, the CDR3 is TGTGCCAGCAGAACGGGACTAGCGGAAAACATTCAGTACTTC. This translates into CASRTGLAENIQYF.

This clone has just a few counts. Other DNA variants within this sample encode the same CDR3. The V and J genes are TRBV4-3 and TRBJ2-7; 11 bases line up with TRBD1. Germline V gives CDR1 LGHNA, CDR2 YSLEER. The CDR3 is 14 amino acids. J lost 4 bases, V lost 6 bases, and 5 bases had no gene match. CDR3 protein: CASSYRDRGYEQYF. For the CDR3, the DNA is TGCGCCAGCAGTTACCGGGACAGGGGGTACGAGCAGTACTTC.

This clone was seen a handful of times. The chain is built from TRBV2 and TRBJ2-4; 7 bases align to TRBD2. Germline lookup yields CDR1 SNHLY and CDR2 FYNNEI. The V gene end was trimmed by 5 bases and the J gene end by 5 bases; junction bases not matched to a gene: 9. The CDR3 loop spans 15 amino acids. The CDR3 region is CASSTALAAENIQYF. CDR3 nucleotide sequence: TGTGCCAGCAGTACAGCCCTAGCGGCGGAAAACATTCAGTACTTC.

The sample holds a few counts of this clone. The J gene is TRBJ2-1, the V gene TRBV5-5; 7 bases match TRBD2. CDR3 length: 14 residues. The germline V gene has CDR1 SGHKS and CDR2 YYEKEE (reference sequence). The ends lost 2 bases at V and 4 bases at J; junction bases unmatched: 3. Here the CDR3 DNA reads TGTGCCAGCAGCTTAGGCGGGGGATACAATGAGCAGTTCTTC. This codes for CASSLGGGYNEQFF.

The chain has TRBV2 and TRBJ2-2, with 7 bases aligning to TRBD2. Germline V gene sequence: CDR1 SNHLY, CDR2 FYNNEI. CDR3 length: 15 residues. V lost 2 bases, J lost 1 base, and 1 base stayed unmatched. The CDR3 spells CASSESGKNTGELFF. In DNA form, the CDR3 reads TGTGCCAGCAGTGAAAGCGGGAAGAACACCGGGGAGCTGTTTTTT.

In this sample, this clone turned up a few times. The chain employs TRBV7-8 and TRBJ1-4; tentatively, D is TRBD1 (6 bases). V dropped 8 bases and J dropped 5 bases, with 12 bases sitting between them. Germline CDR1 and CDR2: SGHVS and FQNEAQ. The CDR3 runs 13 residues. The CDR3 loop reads CASRRQANEKLFF. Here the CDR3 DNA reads TGTGCCAGCCGAAGACAGGCCAATGAAAAACTGTTTTTT.

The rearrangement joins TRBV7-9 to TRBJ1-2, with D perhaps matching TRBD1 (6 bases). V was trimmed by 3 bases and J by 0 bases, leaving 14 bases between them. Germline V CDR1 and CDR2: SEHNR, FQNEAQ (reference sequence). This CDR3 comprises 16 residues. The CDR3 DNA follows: TGTGCCAGCAGCTTCGAATCGGACAGATCTAACTATGGCTACACCTTC. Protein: CASSFESDRSNYGYTF.

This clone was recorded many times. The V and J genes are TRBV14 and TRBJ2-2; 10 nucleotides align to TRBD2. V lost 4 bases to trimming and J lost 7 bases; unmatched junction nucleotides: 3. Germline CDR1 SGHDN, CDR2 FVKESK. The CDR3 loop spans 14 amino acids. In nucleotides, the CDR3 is TGTGCCAGCAGCCCACTAGCGGGGAGCGGGGAGCTGTTTTTT. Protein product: CASSPLAGSGELFF.

The CDR3 bases are TGTGCCAGCAGCCACGACAGGGGGCTCAGTGAAGCTTTCTTT. It yields the protein CASSHDRGLSEAFF. V usage is TRBV7-8 and J usage is TRBJ1-1, with 10 bases aligning to TRBD1. CDR1 is SGHVS and CDR2 is FQNEAQ in the germline V gene. After removal of 5 bases from V and 7 bases from J, the junction contained 7 bases not matched to a gene. The CDR3 contains 14 residues.

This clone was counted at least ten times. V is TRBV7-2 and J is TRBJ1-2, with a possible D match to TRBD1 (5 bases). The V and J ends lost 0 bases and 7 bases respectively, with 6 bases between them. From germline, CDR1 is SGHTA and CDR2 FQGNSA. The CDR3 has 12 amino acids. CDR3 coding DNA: TGTGCCAGCAGCTTAGCGGGGCTTGGCTACACCTTC. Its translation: CASSLAGLGYTF.

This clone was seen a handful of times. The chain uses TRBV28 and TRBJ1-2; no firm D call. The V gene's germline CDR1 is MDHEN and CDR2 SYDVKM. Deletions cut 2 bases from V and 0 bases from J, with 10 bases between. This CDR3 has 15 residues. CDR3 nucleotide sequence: TGTGCCAGCAGTTTACCCAACAGTGCTAACTATGGCTACACCTTC. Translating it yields CASSLPNSANYGYTF.

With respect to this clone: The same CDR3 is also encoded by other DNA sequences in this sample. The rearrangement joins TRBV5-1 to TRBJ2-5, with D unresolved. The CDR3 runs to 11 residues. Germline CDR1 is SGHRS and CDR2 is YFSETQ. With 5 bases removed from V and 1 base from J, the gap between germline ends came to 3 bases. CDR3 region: CASRAQETQYF. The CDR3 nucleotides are TGCGCCAGCAGGGCCCAAGAGACCCAGTACTTC.

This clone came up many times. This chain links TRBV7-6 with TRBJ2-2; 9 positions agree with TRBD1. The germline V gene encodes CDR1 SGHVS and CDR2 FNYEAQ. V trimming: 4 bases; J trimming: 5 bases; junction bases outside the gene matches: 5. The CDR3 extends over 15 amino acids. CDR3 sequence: CASSSGQGGTGELFF. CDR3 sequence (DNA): TGTGCCAGCAGCTCGGGACAGGGAGGGACCGGGGAGCTGTTTTTT.

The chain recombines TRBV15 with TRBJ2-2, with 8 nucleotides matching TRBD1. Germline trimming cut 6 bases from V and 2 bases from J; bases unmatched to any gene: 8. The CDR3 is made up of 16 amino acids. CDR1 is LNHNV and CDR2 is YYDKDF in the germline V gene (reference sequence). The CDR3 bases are TGTGCCACCAGATTAAGACAGGGGACCAACACCGGGGAGCTGTTTTTT. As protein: CATRLRQGTNTGELFF.

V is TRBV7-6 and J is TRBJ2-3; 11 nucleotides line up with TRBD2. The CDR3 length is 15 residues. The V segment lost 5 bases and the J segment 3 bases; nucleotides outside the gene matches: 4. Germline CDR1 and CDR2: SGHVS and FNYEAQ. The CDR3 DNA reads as TGTGCCAGCAGCAGAATAGCGGGAGGGACAGATACGCAGTATTTT. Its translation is CASSRIAGGTDTQYF.